The 30 T cell receptor beta chains in this list originate from one sample, sequenced in a study of cytomegalovirus exposure and HLA in healthy donors. Here immunoSEQ multiplex PCR was the method, and the copy in TCRdb shows in-frame clones only, minus some. The table records approximately 220,000 clones, over 80% of them present only once. The sequencing sample was made of PBMCs. The source of these receptors is a woman younger than 35 in good health and CMV-seronegative.

V usage is TRBV11-2 and J usage is TRBJ1-5, with 8 bases matching TRBD1. CDR3 size: 14 residues. V dropped 5 bases and J dropped 2; count of bases not matched to a gene: 2. Germline lookup yields CDR1 SGHAT and CDR2 FQNNGV. The CDR3 region has the DNA TGTGCCAGCAGCCAGACAGGGGGCAATCAGCCCCAGCATTTT. This gives the protein CASSQTGGNQPQHF.

The V call is TRBV7-9, the J call TRBJ2-6, with a weak D call TRBD2 (7 bases). The V and J ends lost 3 bases and 10 bases respectively, with 16 bases between them. Looked up from germline, CDR1 is SEHNR and CDR2 is FQNEAQ (reference sequence). The CDR3 length is 15 residues. This chain's CDR3 is CASSFSRGANNVLTF. The CDR3 bases are TGTGCCAGCAGCTTTAGTCGGGGGGCTAATAACGTCCTGACTTTC. The full variable domain, in which reference TRBV7-9 and TRBJ2-6 provide the parts outside the CDR3, is DTGVSQNPRHKITKRGQNVTFRCDPISEHNRLYWYRQTLGQGPEFLTYFQNEAQLEKSRLLSDRFSAERPKGSFSTLEIQRTEQGDSAMYLCASSFSRGANNVLTFGAGSRLTVL.

V usage is TRBV5-5 and J usage is TRBJ2-7; TRBD2 agrees at 9 bases. Losses at the gene ends were 1 base for V and 4 bases for J; bases not matched to a gene: 6. The CDR3 has 15 residues. Germline V lookup: CDR1 SGHKS, CDR2 YYEKEE (reference sequence). This chain's CDR3 is CASSLFAGGTYEQYF. The CDR3 DNA is TGTGCCAGCAGCTTGTTTGCGGGAGGGACATACGAGCAGTACTTC.

The chain recombines TRBV29-1 with TRBJ1-4; D is unclear. There are 15 residues in the CDR3. From germline, CDR1 is SQVTM and CDR2 ANQGSEA. Between the trimmed V and J ends, which lost 1 base and 4 bases, there was a span of 13 bases. The CDR3 spells CSVEAGPGLNEKLFF. CDR3 sequence (DNA): TGCAGCGTTGAAGCTGGGCCAGGACTTAATGAAAAACTGTTTTTT.

This clone was detected only a few times. The chain joins TRBV28 to TRBJ1-5, with TRBD1 identical over 8 bases. This CDR3 has 11 amino acids. Germline CDR1 reads MDHEN; CDR2 reads SYDVKM. CDR3 loop: CGTGSNQPQHF. The DNA of the CDR3 is TGTGGGACAGGGTCCAATCAGCCCCAGCATTTT.

This sequence joins TRBV27 and TRBJ2-2, with TRBD2 as a possible D gene (6 bases). V lost 5 bases, J lost 4 bases, and 14 bases lay in between. The CDR3 loop spans 15 amino acids. CDR1 is MNHEY, CDR2 SMNVEV, per germline (reference sequence). The CDR3 DNA follows: TGTGCCAGCAGTCCCCCGGGACTTCTCACCGGGGAGCTGTTTTTT. Its translation is CASSPPGLLTGELFF.

V usage is TRBV6-1 and J usage is TRBJ1-6; 10 nucleotides match TRBD1. CDR3 length: 14 residues. J lost 7 bases, V lost 7 bases, and 4 bases had no gene match. Germline V CDR1 and CDR2: MNHNS, SASEGT. CDR3 DNA: TGTGCCAGCACCCCGGGACAGGGGAATTCACCCCTCCACTTT. It yields the protein CASTPGQGNSPLHF.

The chain has TRBV6-1 and TRBJ2-1; possibly TRBD2 for D (5 bases). Trimming shortened V by 5 bases and J by 8 bases, and 10 bases separated the two germline ends. Looked up from germline, CDR1 is MNHNS and CDR2 is SASEGT. This CDR3 region has 12 residues. The DNA of the CDR3 is TGTGCCAGCAGTAGTTGGGGAGATGAGCAGTTCTTC. It is translated as CASSSWGDEQFF.

V gene TRBV28 combines with J gene TRBJ1-2; 7 nucleotides match TRBD1. V lost 6 bases to trimming and J lost 6 bases; unmatched junction nucleotides: 10. Germline lookup yields CDR1 MDHEN and CDR2 SYDVKM. The CDR3 is 14 residues long. The DNA for the CDR3 is TGTGCCAGCAGGTTTATACAGGGGACAGATGGCTACACCTTC. The encoded protein is CASRFIQGTDGYTF.

This chain connects TRBV7-9 to TRBJ1-5; a possible D gene is TRBD1 (5 bases). Between the trimmed V and J ends, which lost 1 base and 4 bases, there was a span of 14 bases. This CDR3 has 16 amino acids. The germline gives CDR1 SEHNR, CDR2 FQNEAQ (reference sequence). The CDR3 nucleotides read TGTGCCAGCAGCTTAGGGCAGGGAGGAACGAATCAGCCCCAGCATTTT. Its protein is CASSLGQGGTNQPQHF.

The chain recombines TRBV15 with TRBJ2-7, with 10 bases matching TRBD1. Trimming cost V 0 bases and J 4 bases; bases outside gene matches: 0. Germline CDR1 and CDR2: LNHNV and YYDKDF (reference sequence). The CDR3 covers 14 residues. This chain's CDR3 is CATSREGQGYEQYF. The CDR3 nucleotides are TGTGCCACCAGCAGAGAGGGACAGGGGTACGAGCAGTACTTC. Filled out from reference TRBV15 and TRBJ2-7, the complete variable domain reads DAMVIQNPRYQVTQFGKPVTLSCSQTLNHNVMYWYQQKSSQAPKLLFHYYDKDFNNEADTPDNFQSRRPNTSFCFLDIRSPGLGDTAMYLCATSREGQGYEQYFGPGTRLTVT.

The V call is TRBV4-1, the J call TRBJ1-6, with a weak D call TRBD1 (5 bases). Per germline, CDR1 MGHRA and CDR2 YSYEKL. The CDR3 sequence is 15 residues long. Between the trimmed V and J ends, which lost 0 bases and 9 bases, there was a span of 12 bases. CDR3 nucleotides: TGCGCCAGCAGCCAAGATGGGACTAAGAGTTCACCCCTCCACTTT. This sequence encodes CASSQDGTKSSPLHF.

The chain is built from TRBV6-5 and TRBJ2-5, with TRBD2 identical over 14 bases. Germline V gene lookup returns CDR1 MNHEY and CDR2 SVGAGI. The CDR3 contains 15 residues. V was clipped by 5 bases and J by 4 bases; unmatched bases: 3. The CDR3 protein is CASSPGTSGRETQYF. DNA of the CDR3: TGTGCCAGCAGTCCCGGGACTAGCGGGAGAGAGACCCAGTACTTC.

This chain connects TRBV6-1 to TRBJ2-3, with 7 bases identical to TRBD2. This CDR3 has 12 amino acids. Germline lookup yields CDR1 MNHNS and CDR2 SASEGT. The V and J ends lost 7 bases and 11 bases, in that order; junction bases with no gene match: 9. The CDR3 region has the DNA TGTGCCAGCACTCCTTGGGGGGGGGTGCAGTATTTT. Its protein is CASTPWGGVQYF.

This sequence joins TRBV6-1 and TRBJ1-6; 12 nucleotides line up with TRBD1. Germline V gene sequence: CDR1 MNHNS, CDR2 SASEGT. The trim removed 0 bases at V and 9 bases at J, leaving 6 bases unmatched. The CDR3 is 17 amino acids. The CDR3 DNA sequence: TGTGCCAGCAGTGAAGCGTCCGGGACAGGGGGCTTTTCACCCCTCCACTTT. This translates into CASSEASGTGGFSPLHF.

The chain uses TRBV7-7 and TRBJ2-1, with 8 bases aligning to TRBD2. Germline V gives CDR1 SSHAT, CDR2 FNYEAQ (reference sequence). J lost 5 bases, V lost 5 bases, and 11 bases had no gene match. There are 16 residues in the CDR3. CDR3 sequence: CASSPNPGLGNNEQFF. CDR3 sequence (DNA): TGTGCCAGCAGCCCAAATCCGGGACTAGGTAACAATGAGCAGTTCTTC.

This sequence joins TRBV29-1 and TRBJ2-7; 9 bases agree with TRBD2. The germline V gene has CDR1 SQVTM and CDR2 ANQGSEA. V lost 4 bases, J lost 1 base, and 5 bases stayed unmatched. This CDR3 comprises 14 residues. CDR3 in DNA: TGCAGCGTTGGACGAGCGGGGGGTTCCTACGAGCAGTACTTC. This gives the protein CSVGRAGGSYEQYF.

V gene TRBV19 combines with J gene TRBJ1-5; no firm D call. The CDR3 has 14 amino acids. V gave up 0 bases and J gave up 1 base, with 4 bases separating them. From germline, CDR1 is LNHDA and CDR2 SQIVND (reference sequence). In DNA, the CDR3 is TGTGCCAGTAGTATAGAACAGAGCAATCAGCCCCAGCATTTT. It translates to CASSIEQSNQPQHF.

The V gene is TRBV7-6, the J gene TRBJ2-7, with 10 bases fitting TRBD2. CDR1 is SGHVS, CDR2 FNYEAQ, per germline. J was trimmed by 4 bases and V by 5 bases; bases with no gene match: 5. This CDR3 comprises 14 residues. CDR3 region: CASSLRTSGYEQYF. The CDR3, as DNA: TGTGCCAGCAGCCTTCGGACTAGCGGTTACGAGCAGTACTTC.

The CDR3 DNA is TGTGCCAGCTCACCCCTAGGGGAAGGGGGCGAGCAGTACTTC. The encoded protein is CASSPLGEGGEQYF. J is TRBJ2-7 and V is TRBV18, with D tentatively TRBD1 (6 bases). The CDR3 is made up of 14 amino acids. Germline V lookup: CDR1 KGHSH, CDR2 LQKENI. V lost 3 bases to trimming and J lost 6 bases, with 15 bases between them. The full variable domain, with the rest looked up from reference TRBV18 and TRBJ2-7, is NAGVMQNPRHLVRRRGQEARLRCSPMKGHSHVYWYRQLPEEGLKFMVYLQKENIIDESGMPKERFSAEFPKEGPSILRIQQVVRGDSAAYFCASSPLGEGGEQYFGPGTRLTVT.

The chain uses TRBV7-9 and TRBJ1-5; perhaps TRBD1 as D (6 bases). V lost 1 base and J 7 bases, leaving 11 bases between the germline ends. Germline values: CDR1 SEHNR, CDR2 FQNEAQ (reference sequence). The CDR3 is 14 residues long. The CDR3 nucleotides read TGTGCCAGCAGCTTAGATACAGGGATACAGCCCCAGCATTTT. Translating it yields CASSLDTGIQPQHF.

The chain combines TRBV6-1 with TRBJ1-5; TRBD1 matches at 9 bases. The CDR3 length is 16 residues. Germline CDR1 and CDR2: MNHNS and SASEGT. V shed 2 bases, J shed 5 bases, and the junction held 7 bases outside the gene matches. The CDR3 sequence is CASSEWGQGPHQPQHF. As DNA, the CDR3 is TGTGCCAGCAGTGAATGGGGACAGGGACCCCATCAGCCCCAGCATTTT.

This clone has just one count. This rearrangement joins TRBV6-1 to TRBJ2-2; D may be TRBD2 (6 bases). Deletions cut 2 bases from V and 4 bases from J, with 11 bases between. From germline, CDR1 is MNHNS and CDR2 SASEGT. This CDR3 has 15 amino acids. The CDR3 coding sequence is TGTGCCAGCAGTGAAAAGCGGGTTCCCACCGGGGAGCTGTTTTTT. Its protein is CASSEKRVPTGELFF.

This clone was observed a single time. The J gene is TRBJ1-5, the V gene TRBV6-1; weak D call: TRBD1 (5 bases). The germline V and J ends were trimmed by 6 bases and 5 bases, with 17 bases remaining between them. This CDR3 is built from 15 residues. CDR1 MNHNS and CDR2 SASEGT come from the germline V gene. CDR3 DNA: TGTGCCAGCAGCCCACCGCCCGACAGCGATCAGCCCCAGCATTTT. It is translated as CASSPPPDSDQPQHF.

The rearrangement links TRBV6-5 to TRBJ1-5; tentative D call: TRBD1 (5 bases). This CDR3 spans 13 amino acids. Germline lookup yields CDR1 MNHEY and CDR2 SVGAGI. Trimming stripped 7 bases from V and 4 bases from J, with 11 bases between. The CDR3 here is CASTRQLNQPQHF. The CDR3 nucleotides read TGTGCCAGCACCAGACAGCTTAATCAGCCCCAGCATTTT.

The chain employs TRBV28 and TRBJ2-2, with 14 bases that match TRBD2. CDR1 is MDHEN, CDR2 SYDVKM, per germline. The V and J ends lost 8 bases and 1 base, in that order; junction bases with no gene match: 9. CDR3 length: 18 amino acids. The CDR3 loop reads CASSGTSGGYRNTGELFF. The CDR3 DNA reads TGTGCCAGCTCCGGGACTAGCGGGGGATACAGGAACACCGGGGAGCTGTTTTTT. The entire variable domain, with the rest obtained from reference TRBV28 and TRBJ2-2, is as follows: DVKVTQSSRYLVKRTGEKVFLECVQDMDHENMFWYRQDPGLGLRLIYFSYDVKMKEKGDIPEGYSVSREKKERFSLILESASTNQTSMYLCASSGTSGGYRNTGELFFGEGSRLTVL.

The rearrangement joins TRBV6-6 to TRBJ1-2, with unresolved D. Germline assignment: CDR1 MNHNY and CDR2 SVGAGI (reference sequence). V shed 4 bases and J shed 7 bases, with 10 bases lying between them. The CDR3 covers 12 residues. The CDR3 nucleotides are TGTGCCAGCAGTTTTGAAGCGGGTGGCTACACCTTC. Amino acid sequence: CASSFEAGGYTF.

The chain uses TRBV5-1 and TRBJ2-3; TRBD2 matches at 9 bases. This CDR3 spans 17 amino acids. V lost 5 bases, J lost 1 base, and 11 bases stayed unmatched. The germline CDR1 and CDR2 sequences are SGHRS and YFSETQ. Written as DNA, the CDR3 is TGCGCCAGCAGTGGAGCGGGAGGTGGAGGCGGCACAGATACGCAGTATTTT. As protein: CASSGAGGGGGTDTQYF.

V gene TRBV18 combines with J gene TRBJ2-1; TRBD2 is a possible D gene (7 bases). CDR1 KGHSH and CDR2 LQKENI come from the germline V gene. This CDR3 is built from 15 residues. V lost 2 bases to trimming and J lost 7 bases, with 15 bases between them. CDR3 DNA sequence: TGTGCCAGCTCACCAGGGTCACAGGGAGGGAATGAGCAGTTCTTC. Translation gives CASSPGSQGGNEQFF.

This chain links TRBV19 with TRBJ1-5; the D gene is possibly TRBD1 (5 bases). The CDR3 spans 15 residues. The germline V and J ends were trimmed by 7 bases and 1 base, with 14 bases remaining between them. In germline, CDR1 is LNHDA, CDR2 SQIVND (reference sequence). CDR3 residues: CASNSEGKSNQPQHF. DNA for the CDR3: TGTGCCAGTAATTCGGAGGGGAAAAGCAATCAGCCCCAGCATTTT.